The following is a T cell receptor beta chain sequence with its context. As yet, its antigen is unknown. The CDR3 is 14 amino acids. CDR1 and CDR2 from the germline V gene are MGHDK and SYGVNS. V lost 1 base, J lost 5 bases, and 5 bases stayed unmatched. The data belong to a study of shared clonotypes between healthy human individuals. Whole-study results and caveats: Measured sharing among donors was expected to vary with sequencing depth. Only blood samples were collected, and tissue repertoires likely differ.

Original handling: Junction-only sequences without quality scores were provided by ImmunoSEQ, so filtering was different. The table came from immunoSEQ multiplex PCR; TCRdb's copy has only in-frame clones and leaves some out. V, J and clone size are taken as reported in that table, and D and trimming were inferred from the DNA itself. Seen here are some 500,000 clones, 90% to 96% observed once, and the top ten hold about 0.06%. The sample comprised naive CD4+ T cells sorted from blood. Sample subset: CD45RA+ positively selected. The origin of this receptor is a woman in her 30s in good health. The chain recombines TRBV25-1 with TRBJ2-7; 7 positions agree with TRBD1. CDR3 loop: CASSELTGDHEQYF. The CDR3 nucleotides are TGTGCCAGCAGTGAATTAACAGGGGACCACGAGCAGTACTTC.